This TCR beta chain was obtained from a study of T cells in Graves' hyperthyroidism and ophthalmopathy. Study results and limitations: The model identified upcoming ophthalmopathy a median about 6.5 months ahead of onset.

Notes on this clonotype: Its antigen is still unknown. A single base separates this from a much larger clone, so it may be a read error.

Patients aged 18 to 65 had newly diagnosed hyperthyroidism lasting under 2 months. Patients were excluded because of uncontrolled infection, other autoimmune disease, pregnancy or lactation. This CDR3 contains 18 residues. CDR1 and CDR2 from the germline V gene are KGHSH and LQKENI. Regions amplified from RNA transcripts were the TCR beta CDR3 regions. Carried out on the TCR CDR3, a first-round RT-PCR used the HTBI primer set. A single record per CDR3 protein comes from TCRdb applying MiXCR to the multiplex PCR reads. Of 350,000 to 450,000 distinct CDR3 sequences listed, approximately 18% are singletons.

Sequencing was carried out using blood. The sequence was collected from a woman in her twenties or thirties with Graves' hyperthyroidism that later progressed to Graves' ophthalmopathy. The chain has TRBV18 and TRBJ1-3; perhaps TRBD1 as D (6 bases). DNA of the CDR3: TGTGCCAGCTCACCACCGAGTCGGACAGTACGCTCTGGAAGCACCATATATTTT. Protein: CASSPPSRTVRSGSTIYF.